One sample yielded the 20 T cell receptor beta chains listed below, sequenced in a study of cytomegalovirus exposure and HLA in healthy donors. 60 Vbeta and 13 Jbeta primers were used in PCR. Measured with immunoSEQ multiplex PCR; TCRdb has only the in-frame clones, and not every one. Of over 150,000 clones listed, roughly 70% are singletons. Sequenced input: PBMCs. Every receptor here comes from a woman aged 45-60 years in good health and CMV-seropositive.

In its sample, this clone was seen once. The chain recombines TRBV15 with TRBJ2-5; D remains unclear. This CDR3 contains 13 residues. The V gene's germline CDR1 is LNHNV and CDR2 YYDKDF (reference sequence). The germline V and J ends were trimmed by 1 base and 0 bases, with 3 bases remaining between them. The CDR3 region has the DNA TGTGCCACCAGCAGAGCTTACCAAGAGACCCAGTACTTC. This encodes CATSRAYQETQYF. The whole variable domain, filled in from reference TRBV15 and TRBJ2-5, reads DAMVIQNPRYQVTQFGKPVTLSCSQTLNHNVMYWYQQKSSQAPKLLFHYYDKDFNNEADTPDNFQSRRPNTSFCFLDIRSPGLGDTAMYLCATSRAYQETQYFGPGTRLLVL.

In this sample, this clone turned up a few times. For the CDR3, the DNA is TGTGCCAGCAGGCCTCAGGGTAACACTCAGCCCCAGCATTTT. It specifies CASRPQGNTQPQHF. The chain employs TRBV6-6 and TRBJ1-5; TRBD1 is a possible D gene (5 bases). Trimming left V 6 bases short and J 6 bases short, with 15 bases between. The germline V gene encodes CDR1 MNHNY and CDR2 SVGAGI (reference sequence). This CDR3 region has 14 residues.

The chain joins TRBV6-1 to TRBJ1-2; possible D gene TRBD1, 6 bases. Germline assignment: CDR1 MNHNS and CDR2 SASEGT. V dropped 6 bases and J dropped 5 bases, with 16 bases sitting between them. This CDR3 spans 14 amino acids. The CDR3 protein is CASSRRGAGYGYTF. CDR3 DNA sequence: TGTGCCAGCAGCCGACGGGGGGCTGGGTATGGCTACACCTTC.

V gene TRBV6-1 combines with J gene TRBJ1-2; D remains ambiguous. Deletions cut 3 bases from V and 4 bases from J, with 12 bases between. The CDR3 is made up of 14 amino acids. In germline, CDR1 is MNHNS, CDR2 SASEGT. The CDR3 spells CASSDGGNIYGYTF. CDR3 DNA: TGTGCCAGCAGTGACGGCGGGAACATCTATGGCTACACCTTC.

V and J are TRBV6-1 and TRBJ1-2; D not resolved. V dropped 2 bases and J dropped 10 bases, with 8 bases sitting between them. Germline loops: CDR1 MNHNS, CDR2 SASEGT. The CDR3 is 11 residues long. The CDR3 protein is CASSERGDYTF. CDR3 bases: TGTGCCAGCAGTGAACGCGGTGACTACACCTTC.

The rearrangement links TRBV18 to TRBJ2-5; TRBD2 matches at 9 bases. CDR1 and CDR2 (germline): KGHSH, LQKENI. This CDR3 has 14 residues. With V trimmed by 5 bases and J by 5 bases, 6 bases remained unmatched. In DNA, the CDR3 is TGTGCCAGCTCATCGGCGGGGGGGCCGGAGACCCAGTACTTC. Amino acids: CASSSAGGPETQYF.

This clone is a singleton in its sample. The gene calls are TRBV2 and TRBJ2-3; a weak D match, TRBD2 (6 bases). Looked up from germline, CDR1 is SNHLY and CDR2 is FYNNEI. V was shortened by 4 bases and J by 2 bases, with 10 bases between the two germline ends. The CDR3 has 14 amino acids. CDR3 nucleotides: TGTGCCAGCAGTGTGCGGGGCAACACAGATACGCAGTATTTT. Protein sequence: CASSVRGNTDTQYF. The complete variable domain, with remaining parts taken from reference TRBV2 and TRBJ2-3, reads EPEVTQTPSHQVTQMGQEVILRCVPISNHLYFYWYRQILGQKVEFLVSFYNNEISEKSEIFDDQFSVERPDGSNFTLKIRSTKLEDSAMYFCASSVRGNTDTQYFGPGTRLTVL.

V usage is TRBV25-1 and J usage is TRBJ1-1; 9 bases are a match to TRBD1. Trimming took 5 bases from V and 5 from J; bases not matched to a gene: 6. CDR1 MGHDK and CDR2 SYGVNS come from the germline V gene. The CDR3 runs to 14 residues. In DNA form, the CDR3 reads TGTGCCAGCAGTTTTACAGGGGGCCGGACTGAAGCTTTCTTT. This translates into CASSFTGGRTEAFF.

This chain joins TRBV6-1 and TRBJ1-1; D is unclear. The CDR3 consists of 10 residues. Trimming removed 8 bases at V and 7 bases at J, with 8 bases between. Per the germline V gene, CDR1 is MNHNS and CDR2 is SASEGT. The CDR3 protein is CASLAVEAFF. CDR3 nucleotide sequence: TGTGCCAGCCTGGCGGTTGAAGCTTTCTTT.

The chain has TRBV7-9 and TRBJ1-6; D gene uncertain. The CDR3 has 15 amino acids. Germline V gives CDR1 SEHNR, CDR2 FQNEAQ (reference sequence). V shed 5 bases and J shed 9 bases, with 17 bases lying between them. CDR3 DNA sequence: TGTGCCAGCAGCCCCCCGGGAGGGTCTACTTCACCCCTCCACTTT. The encoded protein is CASSPPGGSTSPLHF.

The rearrangement uses TRBV30 and TRBJ1-4; 8 bases map to TRBD1. This CDR3 spans 13 amino acids. CDR1 is GTSNPN, CDR2 SVGIG, per germline (reference sequence). V lost 2 bases and J lost 8; bases outside the gene matches: 4. CDR3 DNA: TGTGCCTGGAGTAACAGGGGGAACGAAAAACTGTTTTTT. This gives the protein CAWSNRGNEKLFF.

This clone has only one observation. V gene TRBV2 combines with J gene TRBJ2-7; D unresolved. The CDR3 runs to 14 residues. The germline CDR1 and CDR2 sequences are SNHLY and FYNNEI. V was shortened by 3 bases and J by 3 bases, with 12 bases between the two germline ends. For the CDR3, the DNA is TGTGCCAGCAGTGATTATGAAGCGAACTACGAGCAGTACTTC. It yields the protein CASSDYEANYEQYF. Looking up the rest from reference TRBV2 and TRBJ2-7 gives the full variable domain: EPEVTQTPSHQVTQMGQEVILRCVPISNHLYFYWYRQILGQKVEFLVSFYNNEISEKSEIFDDQFSVERPDGSNFTLKIRSTKLEDSAMYFCASSDYEANYEQYFGPGTRLTVT.

The CDR3 reads CASSGQGGTDTQYF. CDR3 DNA: TGTGCCAGCAGTGGACAGGGTGGCACAGATACGCAGTATTTT. V is TRBV25-1 and J is TRBJ2-3; 7 positions agree with TRBD1. V was pared by 4 bases and J by 1 base, with 2 bases of the junction left unmatched. CDR1 and CDR2 (germline): MGHDK, SYGVNS. This CDR3 is 14 amino acids long.

This chain joins TRBV7-2 and TRBJ2-6, with TRBD2 as a possible D gene (6 bases). This CDR3 is 16 amino acids long. The germline CDR1 and CDR2 sequences are SGHTA and FQGNSA. V was shortened by 0 bases and J by 0 bases, with 6 bases between the two germline ends. As DNA, the CDR3 is TGTGCCAGCAGCTTAGCAGCGGGCTCTGGGGCCAACGTCCTGACTTTC. As protein: CASSLAAGSGANVLTF.

The chain combines TRBV15 with TRBJ1-4; the D is unclear. V was clipped by 4 bases and J by 7 bases, with 7 bases between them. Germline-derived CDR1 and CDR2 are LNHNV and YYDKDF (reference sequence). The CDR3 sequence is 12 residues long. CDR3 in DNA: TGTGCCACCAGCAAGCTACGTGAAAAACTGTTTTTT. This sequence encodes CATSKLREKLFF.

The chain combines TRBV29-1 with TRBJ1-1; 7 nucleotides line up with TRBD1. V lost 0 bases, J lost 3 bases, and 4 bases stayed unmatched. This CDR3 has 14 amino acids. Germline CDR1 SQVTM, CDR2 ANQGSEA. CDR3 nucleotides: TGCAGCGTTGAAGATTACAGGGGAGACACTGAAGCTTTCTTT. This encodes CSVEDYRGDTEAFF.

In its sample, this clone was seen a few times. The genes are TRBV4-1 and TRBJ2-3, with D unresolved. The germline V and J ends were trimmed by 1 base and 7 bases, with 6 bases remaining between them. The CDR3 has 12 amino acids. Germline V gene sequence: CDR1 MGHRA, CDR2 YSYEKL. The CDR3 is CASSQARNTQYF. The CDR3 region has the DNA TGCGCCAGCAGCCAAGCCAGGAATACGCAGTATTTT.

This clone was recorded a few times. The chain joins TRBV5-1 to TRBJ2-3; D gene uncertain. V was cut by 4 bases and J by 7 bases, with 7 bases left in between. The CDR3 length is 11 residues. From germline, CDR1 is SGHRS and CDR2 YFSETQ. CDR3 residues: CASSPDYTQYF. The CDR3 region has the DNA TGCGCCAGCAGCCCTGACTATACGCAGTATTTT.

The V gene is TRBV2, the J gene TRBJ2-5, with TRBD2 as a possible D gene (7 bases). The CDR3 has 15 amino acids. Germline assignment: CDR1 SNHLY and CDR2 FYNNEI. The germline V and J ends were trimmed by 6 bases and 4 bases, with 18 bases remaining between them. Here the CDR3 DNA reads TGTGCCAGCAGCCGCGGAGGGGGGGGCTCAGAGACCCAGTACTTC. Its translation is CASSRGGGGSETQYF.

The chain is built from TRBV14 and TRBJ1-1; D is uncertain. V was shortened by 4 bases and J by 11 bases, with 17 bases between the two germline ends. The CDR3 is 13 residues long. The V gene's germline CDR1 is SGHDN and CDR2 FVKESK. The DNA of the CDR3 is TGTGCCAGCAGCCGTAATATGGGCAGTCTGGCTTTCTTT. This gives the protein CASSRNMGSLAFF.